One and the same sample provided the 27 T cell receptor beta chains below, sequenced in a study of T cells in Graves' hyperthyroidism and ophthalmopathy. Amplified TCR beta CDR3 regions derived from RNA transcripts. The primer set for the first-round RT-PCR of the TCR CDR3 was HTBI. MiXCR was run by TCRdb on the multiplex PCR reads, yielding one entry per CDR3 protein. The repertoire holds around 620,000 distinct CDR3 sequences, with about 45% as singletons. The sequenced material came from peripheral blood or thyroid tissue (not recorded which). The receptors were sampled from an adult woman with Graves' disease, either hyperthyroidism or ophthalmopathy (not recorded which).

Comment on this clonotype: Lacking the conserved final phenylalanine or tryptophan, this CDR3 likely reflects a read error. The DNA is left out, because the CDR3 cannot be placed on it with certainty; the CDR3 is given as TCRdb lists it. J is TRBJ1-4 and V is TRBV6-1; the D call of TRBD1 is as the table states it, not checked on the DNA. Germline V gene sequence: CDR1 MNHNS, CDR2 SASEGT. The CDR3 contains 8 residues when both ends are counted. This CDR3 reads CASRGYGT.

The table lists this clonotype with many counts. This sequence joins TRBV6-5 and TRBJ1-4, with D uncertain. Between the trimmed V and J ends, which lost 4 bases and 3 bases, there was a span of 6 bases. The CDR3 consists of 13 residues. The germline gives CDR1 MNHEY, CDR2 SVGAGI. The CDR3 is CASSFRPNEKLFF. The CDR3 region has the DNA TGTGCCAGCAGTTTCCGGCCTAATGAAAAACTGTTTTTT.

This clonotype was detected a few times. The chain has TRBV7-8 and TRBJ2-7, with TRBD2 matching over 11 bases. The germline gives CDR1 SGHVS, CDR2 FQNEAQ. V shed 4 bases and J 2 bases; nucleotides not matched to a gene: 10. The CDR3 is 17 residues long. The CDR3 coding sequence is TGTGCCAGCAGCTATCACCCAGGGACTAGCGGTACCTACGAGCAGTACTTC. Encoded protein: CASSYHPGTSGTYEQYF. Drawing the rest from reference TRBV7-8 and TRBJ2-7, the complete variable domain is GAGVSQSPRYKVAKRGQDVALRCDPISGHVSLFWYQQALGQGPEFLTYFQNEAQLDKSGLPSDRFFAERPEGSVSTLKIQRTQQEDSAVYLCASSYHPGTSGTYEQYFGPGTRLTVT.

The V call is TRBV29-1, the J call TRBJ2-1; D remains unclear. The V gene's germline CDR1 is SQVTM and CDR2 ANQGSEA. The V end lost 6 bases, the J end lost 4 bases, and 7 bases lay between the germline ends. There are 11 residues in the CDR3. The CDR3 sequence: CSVAEYNEQFF. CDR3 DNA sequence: TGCAGCGTCGCCGAGTACAATGAGCAGTTCTTC.

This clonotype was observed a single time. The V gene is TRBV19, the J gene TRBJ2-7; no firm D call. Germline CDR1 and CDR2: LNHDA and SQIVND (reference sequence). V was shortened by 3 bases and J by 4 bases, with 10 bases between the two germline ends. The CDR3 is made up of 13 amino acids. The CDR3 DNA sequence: TGTGCCAGTAGTATTCAAGGGCCGTACGAGCAGTACTTC. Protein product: CASSIQGPYEQYF.

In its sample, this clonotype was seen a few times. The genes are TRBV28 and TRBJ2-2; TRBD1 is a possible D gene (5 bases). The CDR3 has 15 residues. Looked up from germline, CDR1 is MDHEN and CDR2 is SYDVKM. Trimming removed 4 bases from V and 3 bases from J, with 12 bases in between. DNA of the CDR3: TGTGCCAGCAGTTCGGGCAGGACATACACCGGGGAGCTGTTTTTT. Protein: CASSSGRTYTGELFF.

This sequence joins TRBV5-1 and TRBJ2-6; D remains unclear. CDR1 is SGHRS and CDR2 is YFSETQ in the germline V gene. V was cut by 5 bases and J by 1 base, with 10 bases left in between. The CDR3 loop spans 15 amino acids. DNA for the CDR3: TGCGCCAGCAGGTTCGAGGTTTCTGGGGCCAACGTCCTGACTTTC. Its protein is CASRFEVSGANVLTF.

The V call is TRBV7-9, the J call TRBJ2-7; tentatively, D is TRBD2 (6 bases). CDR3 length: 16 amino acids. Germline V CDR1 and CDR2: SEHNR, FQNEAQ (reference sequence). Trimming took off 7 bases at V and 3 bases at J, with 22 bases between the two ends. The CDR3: CASTPPGRNRDYEQYF. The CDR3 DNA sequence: TGTGCCAGCACCCCCCCAGGGAGGAACCGCGACTACGAGCAGTACTTC.

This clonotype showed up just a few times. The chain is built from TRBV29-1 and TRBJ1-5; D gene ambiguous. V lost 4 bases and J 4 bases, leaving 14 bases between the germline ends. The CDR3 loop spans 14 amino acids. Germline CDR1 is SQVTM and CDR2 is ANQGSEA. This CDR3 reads CSVVGREANQPQHF. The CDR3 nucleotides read TGCAGCGTTGTAGGGAGGGAGGCGAATCAGCCCCAGCATTTT.

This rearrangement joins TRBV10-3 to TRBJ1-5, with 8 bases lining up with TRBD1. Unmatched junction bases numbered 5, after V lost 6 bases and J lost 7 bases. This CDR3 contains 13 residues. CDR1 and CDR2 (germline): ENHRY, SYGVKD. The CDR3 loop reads CAISLDREQPQHF. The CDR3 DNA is TGTGCCATCAGCTTGGACAGGGAGCAGCCCCAGCATTTT.

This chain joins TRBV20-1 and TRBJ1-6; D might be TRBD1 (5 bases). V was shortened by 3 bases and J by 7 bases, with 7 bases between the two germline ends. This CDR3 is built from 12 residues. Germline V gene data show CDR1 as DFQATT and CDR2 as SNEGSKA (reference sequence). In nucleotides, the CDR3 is TGCAGTGCTAGCAGGGTCAATTCACCCCTCCACTTT. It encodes CSASRVNSPLHF.

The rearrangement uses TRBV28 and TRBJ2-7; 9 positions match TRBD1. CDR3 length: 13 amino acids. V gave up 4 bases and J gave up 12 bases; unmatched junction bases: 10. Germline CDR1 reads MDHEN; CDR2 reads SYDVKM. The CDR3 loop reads CASSWPGQGGRYF. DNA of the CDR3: TGTGCCAGCAGTTGGCCGGGACAGGGAGGAAGGTACTTC.

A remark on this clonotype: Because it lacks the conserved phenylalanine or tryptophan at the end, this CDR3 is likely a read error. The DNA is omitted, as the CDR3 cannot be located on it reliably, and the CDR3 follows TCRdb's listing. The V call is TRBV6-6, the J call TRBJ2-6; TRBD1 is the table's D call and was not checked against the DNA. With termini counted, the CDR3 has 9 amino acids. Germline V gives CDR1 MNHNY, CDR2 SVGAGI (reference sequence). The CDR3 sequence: CASSASGTP.

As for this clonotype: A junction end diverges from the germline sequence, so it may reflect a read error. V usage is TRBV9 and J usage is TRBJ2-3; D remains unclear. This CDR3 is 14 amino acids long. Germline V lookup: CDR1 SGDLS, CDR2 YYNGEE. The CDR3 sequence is CVSSVGGGTDTQYF. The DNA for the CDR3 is TGTGTCAGCAGCGTAGGTGGGGGCACAGATACGCAGTATTTT.

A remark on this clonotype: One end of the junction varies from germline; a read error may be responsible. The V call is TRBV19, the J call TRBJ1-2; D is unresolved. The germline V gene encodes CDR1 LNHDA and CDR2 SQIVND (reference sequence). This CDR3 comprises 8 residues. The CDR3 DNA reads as TGTGCCAGTAGTATCGGAACATTC. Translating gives CASSIGTF. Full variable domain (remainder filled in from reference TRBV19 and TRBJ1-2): DGGITQSPKYLFRKEGQNVTLSCEQNLNHDAMYWYRQDPGQGLRLIYYSQIVNDFQKGDIAEGYSVSREKKESFPLTVTSAQKNPTAFYLCASSIGTFGSGTRLTVV.

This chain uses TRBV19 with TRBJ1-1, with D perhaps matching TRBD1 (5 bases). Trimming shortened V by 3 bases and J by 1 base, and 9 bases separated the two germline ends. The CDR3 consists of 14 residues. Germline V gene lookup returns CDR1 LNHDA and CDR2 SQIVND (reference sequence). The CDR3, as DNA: TGTGCCAGTAGTATTCGGGGCACGAACACTGAAGCTTTCTTT. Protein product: CASSIRGTNTEAFF.

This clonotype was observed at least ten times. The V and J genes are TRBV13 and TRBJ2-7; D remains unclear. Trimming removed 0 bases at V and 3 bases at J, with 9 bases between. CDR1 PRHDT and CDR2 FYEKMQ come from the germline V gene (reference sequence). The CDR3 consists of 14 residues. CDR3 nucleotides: TGTGCCAGCAGCTTAGGAGCCGTTCTCTACGAGCAGTACTTC. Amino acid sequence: CASSLGAVLYEQYF.

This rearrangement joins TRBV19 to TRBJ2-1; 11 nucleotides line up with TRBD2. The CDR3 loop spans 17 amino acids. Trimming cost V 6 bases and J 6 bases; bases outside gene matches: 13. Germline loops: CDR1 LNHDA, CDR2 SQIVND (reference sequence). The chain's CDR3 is CASSITSGRADGNEQFF. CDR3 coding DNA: TGTGCCAGTAGCATAACTAGCGGGAGAGCTGATGGCAATGAGCAGTTCTTC.

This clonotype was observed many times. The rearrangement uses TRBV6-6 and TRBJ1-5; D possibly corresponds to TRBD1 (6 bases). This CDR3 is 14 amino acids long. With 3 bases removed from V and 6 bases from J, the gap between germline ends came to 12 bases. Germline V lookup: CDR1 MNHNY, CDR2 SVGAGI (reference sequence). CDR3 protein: CASSYFGGVQPQHF. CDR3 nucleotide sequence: TGTGCCAGCAGTTATTTTGGGGGCGTTCAGCCCCAGCATTTT.

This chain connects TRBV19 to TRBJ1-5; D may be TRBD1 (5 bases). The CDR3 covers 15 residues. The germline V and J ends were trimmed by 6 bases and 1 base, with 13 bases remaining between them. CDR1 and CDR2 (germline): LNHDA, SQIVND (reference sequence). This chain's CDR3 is CASRVLGVSNQPQHF. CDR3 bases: TGTGCCAGTAGGGTGTTAGGGGTCAGCAATCAGCCCCAGCATTTT.

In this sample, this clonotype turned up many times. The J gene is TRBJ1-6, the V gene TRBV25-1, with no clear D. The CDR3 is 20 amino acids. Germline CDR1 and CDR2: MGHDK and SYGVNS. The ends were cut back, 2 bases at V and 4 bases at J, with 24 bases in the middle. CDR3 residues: CASSEVTWTQKSDYNSPLHF. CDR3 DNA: TGTGCCAGCAGTGAAGTGACGTGGACTCAAAAGTCGGATTATAATTCACCCCTCCACTTT.

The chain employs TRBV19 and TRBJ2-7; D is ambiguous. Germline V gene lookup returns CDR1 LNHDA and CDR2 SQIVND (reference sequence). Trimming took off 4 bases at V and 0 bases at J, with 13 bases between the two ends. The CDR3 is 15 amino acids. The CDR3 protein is CASSTGRLTSYEQYF. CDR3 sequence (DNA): TGTGCCAGTAGTACCGGGCGTCTCACCTCCTACGAGCAGTACTTC. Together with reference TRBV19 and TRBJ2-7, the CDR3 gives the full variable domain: DGGITQSPKYLFRKEGQNVTLSCEQNLNHDAMYWYRQDPGQGLRLIYYSQIVNDFQKGDIAEGYSVSREKKESFPLTVTSAQKNPTAFYLCASSTGRLTSYEQYFGPGTRLTVT.

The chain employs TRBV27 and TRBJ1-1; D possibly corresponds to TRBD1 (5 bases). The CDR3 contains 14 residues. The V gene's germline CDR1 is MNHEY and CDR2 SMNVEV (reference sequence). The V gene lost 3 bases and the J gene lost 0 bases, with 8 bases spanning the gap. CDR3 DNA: TGTGCCAGCAGTTTTGGAGGGGTGAACACTGAAGCTTTCTTT. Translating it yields CASSFGGVNTEAFF.

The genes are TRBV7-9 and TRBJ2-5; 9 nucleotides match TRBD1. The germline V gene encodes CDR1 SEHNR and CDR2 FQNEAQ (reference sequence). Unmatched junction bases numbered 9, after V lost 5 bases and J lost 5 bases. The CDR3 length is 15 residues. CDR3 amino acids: CASSPGDREGETQYF. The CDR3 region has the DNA TGTGCCAGCAGCCCCGGGGACAGGGAGGGGGAGACCCAGTACTTC. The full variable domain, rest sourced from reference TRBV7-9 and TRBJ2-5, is DTGVSQNPRHKITKRGQNVTFRCDPISEHNRLYWYRQTLGQGPEFLTYFQNEAQLEKSRLLSDRFSAERPKGSFSTLEIQRTEQGDSAMYLCASSPGDREGETQYFGPGTRLLVL.

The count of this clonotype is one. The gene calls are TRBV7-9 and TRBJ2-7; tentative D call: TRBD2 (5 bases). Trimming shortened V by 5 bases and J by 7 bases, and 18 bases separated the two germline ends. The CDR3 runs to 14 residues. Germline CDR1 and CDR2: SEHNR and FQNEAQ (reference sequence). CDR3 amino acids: CASSPVGMRREQYF. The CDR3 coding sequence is TGTGCCAGCAGCCCAGTGGGGATGAGGAGGGAGCAGTACTTC.

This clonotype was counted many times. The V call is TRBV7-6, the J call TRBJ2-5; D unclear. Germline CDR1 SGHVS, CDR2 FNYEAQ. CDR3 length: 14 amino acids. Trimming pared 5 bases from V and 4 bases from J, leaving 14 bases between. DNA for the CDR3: TGTGCCAGCAGCGAAAGGAACCGCCTAGAGACCCAGTACTTC. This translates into CASSERNRLETQYF.

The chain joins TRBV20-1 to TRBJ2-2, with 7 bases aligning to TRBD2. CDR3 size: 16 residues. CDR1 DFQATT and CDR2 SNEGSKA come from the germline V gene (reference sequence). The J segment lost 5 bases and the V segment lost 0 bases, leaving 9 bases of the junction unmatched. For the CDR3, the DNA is TGCAGTGCTAGAGATCTTGCGGGAGAAGTTACCGGGGAGCTGTTTTTT. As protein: CSARDLAGEVTGELFF.